Listed below are T cell receptor beta chains from one sample, sequenced in a study of technical replicates of blood from several donors. Profiling relied on immunoSEQ multiplex PCR, and the TCRdb table lists in-frame clones only, not all of them. The data contain roughly 80,000 clones, approximately 93% of them seen just once; the ten biggest clones take up roughly 0.25%. Sequencing used T cells isolated from PBMCs. The receptors here all came from a human donor in good health. CDR3s include the opening cysteine and the closing phenylalanine or tryptophan. Fields, in order: J gene, V gene, D gene, clone size, CDR3 DNA, CDR3 protein. D genes are given only for firm matches. The size field is filled for only some rows; it gives once, few, many or a size class.

>TRBJ2-7|TRBV27|TRBD2|-
TGTGCCAGCAGACTTAGCGGGCCCCTGAGGGAGCAGTACTTC
CASRLSGPLREQYF
>TRBJ2-1|TRBV7-6|-|-
TGTGCCAGCAGCCCCGAGGGAACTCCGAGCTCCTACAATGAGCAGTTCTTC
CASSPEGTPSSYNEQFF
>TRBJ2-7|TRBV11-3|TRBD2|-
TGTGCCAGCAGCGATACGACTAGCGGGGTTACCTACGAGCAGTACTTC
CASSDTTSGVTYEQYF
>TRBJ1-1|TRBV28|TRBD1|-
TGTGCCAGCAGTCGGGGACAGGGTTCTGAAGCTTTCTTT
CASSRGQGSEAFF
>TRBJ2-7|TRBV5-4|TRBD1|-
TGTGCCAGCAGCTTTGTTGGGGGACAGCTCGTGACCTACGAGCAGTACTTC
CASSFVGGQLVTYEQYF
>TRBJ1-2|TRBV27|TRBD1|once
TGTGCCAGCAGTTTAATCCCAGGGGGCGGTAGGGGCTACACCTTC
CASSLIPGGGRGYTF
>TRBJ2-7|TRBV15|-|-
TGTGCCACCAGCAGAGATTCCCTGACAGTGAGCTCCTACGAGCAGTACTTC
CATSRDSLTVSSYEQYF
>TRBJ2-7|TRBV7-6|-|-
TGTGCCAGCAGCACTGCCGGGCAGGGGCCAACCTACGAGCAGTACTTC
CASSTAGQGPTYEQYF
>TRBJ2-1|TRBV14|TRBD2|-
TGTGCCAGCAGCTCCGGACTAGCCGATGAGCAGTTCTTC
CASSSGLADEQFF
>TRBJ1-5|TRBV6-1|-|-
TGTGCCAGCAGTGCCATGACGGGAAGCAATCAGCCCCAGCATTTT
CASSAMTGSNQPQHF
>TRBJ1-5|TRBV6-6|-|-
TGTGCCAGCTACTTGCCCGGGCAGCCCCAGCATTTT
CASYLPGQPQHF
>TRBJ2-7|TRBV7-8|-|-
TGTGCCAGCTTCCCCCTAGACGGAACTACCTCCCCCTACGAGCAGTACTTC
CASFPLDGTTSPYEQYF